This T cell receptor (beta chain) derives from a study of T-cell memory formation after mild COVID-19. On the study more broadly: In these data, TCR clusters were largely donor specific. Overall study findings and caveats: Clones contracting across day 15 to 85 had a balanced CD4/CD8 profile; later expanding clones leaned CD4+.

The CDR3 sequence is 12 residues long. The V gene's germline CDR1 is SGHTA and CDR2 FQGNSA. V dropped 3 bases and J dropped 7 bases, with 9 bases sitting between them. As concerns this clonotype: Antigen unknown.

Constant-segment primers served in 5'RACE that generated TCR alpha and TCR beta cDNA libraries bearing sample barcodes and UMIs. TCRdb ran MiXCR on the 5' RACE reads and lists one entry per CDR3 protein. Of 250,000 to 300,000 distinct CDR3 sequences in the sample, about a sixth were seen once. The sequencing sample was made of PBMCs or a T cell subset sorted from them (not recorded which). This receptor was identified in a man younger than 35 who had mild COVID-19 (a few samples of this study predate the infection). Cell type and time point are not known. The rearrangement uses TRBV7-2 and TRBJ2-5; D uncertain. CDR3 loop: CASSFYLRTQYF. The CDR3 DNA sequence: TGTGCCAGCAGCTTTTACTTGCGGACCCAGTACTTC. The whole variable domain, filled in from reference TRBV7-2 and TRBJ2-5, reads GAGVSQSPSNKVTEKGKDVELRCDPISGHTALYWYRQSLGQGLEFLIYFQGNSAPDKSGLPSDRFSAERTGGSVSTLTIQRTQQEDSAVYLCASSFYLRTQYFGPGTRLLVL.